This T cell receptor beta chain was captured in a study of blood T cells in healthy people across ages. A J-beta primer mix and a sample-barcoded 5' primer were used in a second PCR of about 7 to 12 cycles. One entry per CDR3 protein results from TCRdb running MiXCR on the 5' RACE reads. The sample includes some 730,000 distinct CDR3 sequences, 20% to 25% seen only once; the top ten take about 20%. Trimming took off 7 bases at V and 7 bases at J, with 14 bases between the two ends. The CDR3 length is 13 residues. Germline V gives CDR1 SGHTA, CDR2 FQGNSA. The sequencing sample was made of blood. The sequence derives from a man between 65 and 80 years old in good health. The chain is built from TRBV7-2 and TRBJ1-5, with D perhaps TRBD1 (5 bases). The CDR3 sequence is CASKHQGSQPQHF. DNA of the CDR3: TGTGCCAGCAAACATCAGGGTTCGCAGCCCCAGCATTTT.